One sample yielded the 2 T cell receptor beta chains listed below, sequenced in a study of cytomegalovirus exposure and HLA in healthy donors. Both 60 Vbeta primers and 13 Jbeta primers went into the PCR. TCRdb's table, derived via immunoSEQ multiplex PCR, lists solely in-frame clones and lacks some. The sample carries roughly 93,000 clones, 70% to 80% recorded once. What was sequenced was PBMCs. Receptors originate from a man younger than 30 in good health and CMV-seropositive.

The chain joins TRBV28 to TRBJ2-5; the D is unclear. This CDR3 is built from 13 residues. Trimming shortened V by 4 bases and J by 2 bases, and 8 bases separated the two germline ends. From germline, CDR1 is MDHEN and CDR2 SYDVKM. The DNA of the CDR3 is TGTGCCAGCAGTTCCCGCCTACAAGAGACCCAGTACTTC. This gives the protein CASSSRLQETQYF.

The J gene is TRBJ2-6, the V gene TRBV7-9, with D possibly TRBD1 on 6 matching bases. The V and J ends lost 6 bases and 2 bases respectively, with 14 bases between them. CDR1 SEHNR and CDR2 FQNEAQ come from the germline V gene (reference sequence). The CDR3 length is 16 residues. The CDR3 here is CASRAGVGAGANVLTF. CDR3 bases: TGTGCCAGCAGAGCAGGGGTAGGGGCTGGGGCCAACGTCCTGACTTTC. The full variable domain, with the rest looked up from reference TRBV7-9 and TRBJ2-6, is DTGVSQNPRHKITKRGQNVTFRCDPISEHNRLYWYRQTLGQGPEFLTYFQNEAQLEKSRLLSDRFSAERPKGSFSTLEIQRTEQGDSAMYLCASRAGVGAGANVLTFGAGSRLTVL.